This TCR beta chain was identified in a study of blood T cell repertoires in COVID-19. Study context: Sites across the United States, Italy and Spain contributed samples from acute and convalescent COVID-19. The cDNA or gDNA used as material had been derived from T cells, B-cell-depleted T cells, or PBMCs.

As originally analysed: The authors estimated nucleated cell counts from reference gene primer amplification. Here immunoSEQ multiplex PCR was the method, and the copy in TCRdb shows in-frame clones only, minus some. V, J and clone size were drawn from that table, and D and trimming were deduced from the DNA. The sample yields over 200,000 clones, approximately 80% seen once. The receptor was isolated from a man aged 35 to 55 with acute or convalescent COVID-19. Sequenced sample: peripheral blood.

This CDR3 reads CASSLATGAFGTDTQYF. The CDR3 nucleotides are TGCGCCAGCAGCTTGGCCACAGGGGCTTTTGGCACAGATACGCAGTATTTT. The rearrangement uses TRBV5-1 and TRBJ2-3, with TRBD1 matching 7 bases. Trimming cost V 0 bases and J 1 base; bases outside gene matches: 8. The length of the CDR3 is 17 residues. CDR1 is SGHRS and CDR2 is YFSETQ in the germline V gene.